The clone carrying this T cell receptor beta chain was seen only once. Followed over time, Seattle patients had been enrolled while infection was active. The entry originates in a study of blood T cell repertoires in COVID-19. The trim removed 0 bases at V and 10 bases at J, leaving 7 bases unmatched. CDR3 length: 15 residues. CDR1 and CDR2 from the germline V gene are SGDLS and YYNGEE. Measured with immunoSEQ multiplex PCR; TCRdb has only the in-frame clones, and not every one. The table has approximately 78,000 clones, about 89% seen once. This chain links TRBV9 with TRBJ1-6; 7 bases map to TRBD1. The sequence derives from a man in his fifties with COVID-19, enrolled during active disease. The sample taken for sequencing was peripheral blood. The CDR3 loop is CASSVGGTERSPLHF. CDR3 DNA sequence: TGTGCCAGCAGCGTAGGGGGGACAGAAAGGTCACCCCTCCACTTT. Full variable domain (rest looked up from reference TRBV9 and TRBJ1-6): DSGVTQTPKHLITATGQRVTLRCSPRSGDLSVYWYQQSLDQGLQFLIQYYNGEERAKGNILERFSAQQFPDLHSELNLSSLELGDSALYFCASSVGGTERSPLHFGNGTRLTVT.